This note documents a single T cell receptor (beta chain) sequence. Sequenced by immunoSEQ multiplex PCR; TCRdb stores in-frame clones only, minus some. The data show 150,000 to 200,000 clones, around 90% seen once. This sample was taken from a study of control samples from healthy donors and cancer patients. Germline V gene lookup returns CDR1 WNHNN and CDR2 SYGVQD (reference sequence). The CDR3 is 16 amino acids. V gave up 5 bases and J gave up 2 bases; unmatched junction bases: 9. This receptor was obtained from a man aged 30 to 39 in good health. The sequenced sample was blood. The V call is TRBV10-1, the J call TRBJ2-3, with 8 bases matching TRBD2. Written as DNA, the CDR3 is TGCGCCAGCAGTCCACAAACTAGCGGTTACACAGATACGCAGTATTTT. Its protein product is CASSPQTSGYTDTQYF.